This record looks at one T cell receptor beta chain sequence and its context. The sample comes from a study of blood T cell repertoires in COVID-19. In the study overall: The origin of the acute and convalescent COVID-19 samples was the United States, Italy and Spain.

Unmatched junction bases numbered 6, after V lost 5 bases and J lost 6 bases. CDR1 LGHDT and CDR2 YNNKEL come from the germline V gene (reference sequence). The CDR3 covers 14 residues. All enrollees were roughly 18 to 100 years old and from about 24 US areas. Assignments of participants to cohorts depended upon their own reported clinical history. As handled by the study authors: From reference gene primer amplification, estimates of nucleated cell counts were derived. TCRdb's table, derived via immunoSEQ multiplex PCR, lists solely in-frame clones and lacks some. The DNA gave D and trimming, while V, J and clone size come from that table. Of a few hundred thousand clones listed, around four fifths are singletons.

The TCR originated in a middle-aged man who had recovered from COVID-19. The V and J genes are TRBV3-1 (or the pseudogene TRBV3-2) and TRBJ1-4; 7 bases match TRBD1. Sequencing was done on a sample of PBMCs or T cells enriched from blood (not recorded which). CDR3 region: CASSATGFDEKLFF. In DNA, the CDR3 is TGTGCCAGCAGCGCGACAGGGTTTGATGAAAAACTGTTTTTT.